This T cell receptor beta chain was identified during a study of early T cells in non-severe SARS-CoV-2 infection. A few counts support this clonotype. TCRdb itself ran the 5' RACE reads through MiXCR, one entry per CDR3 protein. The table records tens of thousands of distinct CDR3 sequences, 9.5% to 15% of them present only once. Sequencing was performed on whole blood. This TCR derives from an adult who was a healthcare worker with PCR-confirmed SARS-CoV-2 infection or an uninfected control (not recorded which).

CDR3 region: CATSRVRGGQPQHF. DNA for the CDR3: TGTGCCACCAGCAGAGTAAGGGGAGGCCAGCCCCAGCATTTT. V usage is TRBV15 and J usage is TRBJ1-5, with D perhaps matching TRBD1 (5 bases). CDR3 length equals 14 residues. Germline CDR1 and CDR2: LNHNV and YYDKDF (reference sequence). V shed 1 base and J shed 7 bases, with 11 bases lying between them.